These T cell receptor beta chains were read from a single sample in a study of T cells in Graves' hyperthyroidism and ophthalmopathy. Each CDR3 protein gets one entry after TCRdb re-called the multiplex PCR reads with MiXCR. The sample includes 500,000 to 750,000 distinct CDR3 sequences, about half of them seen just once. The sample consisted of peripheral blood or thyroid tissue (not recorded which). The receptors here all came from a woman aged 18-29 years with Graves' hyperthyroidism. Each CDR3 is given with its conserved first and last residue. D genes are given only for firm matches. Only some rows state a clone size, as once, few, many or a class for expanded clones.

CDR3 DNA: TGCGCCAGCAGCCTGGGACAGGTGGGAGAGACCCAGTACTTC
CDR3 protein: CASSLGQVGETQYF
J gene: TRBJ2-5
D gene: TRBD1
V gene: TRBV5-1
clone size: many

CDR3 DNA: TGCAGCTTAGCGTGGACAGGGTCAGGCGAGACCCAGTACTTC
CDR3 protein: CSLAWTGSGETQYF
J gene: TRBJ2-5
D gene: TRBD1
V gene: TRBV29-1
clone size: .

CDR3 DNA: TGCAGCGTCGACAGGGTCGGGCAAGAGACCCAGTACTTC
CDR3 protein: CSVDRVGQETQYF
J gene: TRBJ2-5
D gene: TRBD1
V gene: TRBV29-1
clone size: .

CDR3 DNA: TGTGCCAGCAGTTCCTGGACAGGGGGCTTATATAGCAATCAGCTCCAGCATTTT
CDR3 protein: CASSSWTGGLYSNQLQHF
J gene: TRBJ1-5
D gene: TRBD1
V gene: TRBV27
clone size: .

CDR3 DNA: TGTGCCAGCAGCTTGGGTTCAGGGTACACCGGGGAGCTGTTTTTT
CDR3 protein: CASSLGSGYTGELFF
J gene: TRBJ2-2
D gene: .
V gene: TRBV5-4
clone size: many

CDR3 DNA: TGTGCCAGCAGTTACCCGGGTCCCCGGAACACTGAAGCTTTCTTT
CDR3 protein: CASSYPGPRNTEAFF
J gene: TRBJ1-1
D gene: .
V gene: TRBV6-5
clone size: .

CDR3 DNA: TGTGCCAGCAACATAGCGGGAGGTGCCGGGGAGCAGTACTTC
CDR3 protein: CASNIAGGAGEQYF
J gene: TRBJ2-7
D gene: TRBD2
V gene: TRBV2
clone size: many

CDR3 DNA: TGCAGTGCCGGAGGACAGGGTTATCAGCCCCAGTACTTC
CDR3 protein: CSAGGQGYQPQYF
J gene: TRBJ2-5
D gene: TRBD1
V gene: TRBV20-1
clone size: .

CDR3 DNA: TGTGCCAGCAGGGACAGGGAATTTTGGCAGACCCAGTACTTC
CDR3 protein: CASRDREFWQTQYF
J gene: TRBJ2-5
D gene: TRBD1
V gene: TRBV27
clone size: many

CDR3 DNA: TGTGCCAGCAGCTTAGGGCCCGGGACGGGACTAGCGCATAGCGCTAGCACAGATACGCAGTATTTT
CDR3 protein: CASSLGPGTGLAHSASTDTQYF
J gene: TRBJ2-3
D gene: TRBD2
V gene: TRBV7-8
clone size: .

CDR3 DNA: TGCGCCAGCAGTGATAGCGGCCAGAGTTCGCGGCCACCCTACGAGCAGTACTTC
CDR3 protein: CASSDSGQSSRPPYEQYF
J gene: TRBJ2-7
D gene: .
V gene: TRBV10-2
clone size: .

CDR3 DNA: TGTGCCAGCAGTGAAGGGGGACGTCGAAACACCATATATTTT
CDR3 protein: CASSEGGRRNTIYF
J gene: TRBJ1-3
D gene: .
V gene: TRBV2
clone size: many

CDR3 DNA: TGTGCCATCAGTCTTGGGGACAACCTCGGAGGGTACGAGCAGTACTTC
CDR3 protein: CAISLGDNLGGYEQYF
J gene: TRBJ2-7
D gene: .
V gene: TRBV10-3
clone size: .

CDR3 DNA: TGCAGCGTAGGACAGGGGGTCTCTGGAAACACCATATATTTT
CDR3 protein: CSVGQGVSGNTIYF
J gene: TRBJ1-3
D gene: TRBD1
V gene: TRBV29-1
clone size: .

CDR3 DNA: TGCAGCTGGGACAGGGCCAACTATGGCTACACCTTC
CDR3 protein: CSWDRANYGYTF
J gene: TRBJ1-2
D gene: TRBD1
V gene: TRBV29-1
clone size: .

CDR3 DNA: TGTGCCTGGACATCAGGGGGGCAGACCCAGTACTTC
CDR3 protein: CAWTSGGQTQYF
J gene: TRBJ2-5
D gene: .
V gene: TRBV30
clone size: few

CDR3 DNA: TGTGCCATCAGTGAGTCGAATAAGCGGGAGGGCCTCAGGTACTTC
CDR3 protein: CAISESNKREGLRYF
J gene: TRBJ2-5
D gene: TRBD2
V gene: TRBV10-3
clone size: .

CDR3 DNA: TGTGCCACCAGCAGAGATAACCCAGCGGGAGTAGACGAGCAGTACTTC
CDR3 protein: CATSRDNPAGVDEQYF
J gene: TRBJ2-7
D gene: TRBD2
V gene: TRBV15
clone size: many

CDR3 DNA: TGTGCCAGCAGTTCCGGGACAGGGGACGATGGCTACGCCTTC
CDR3 protein: CASSSGTGDDGYAF
J gene: TRBJ1-2
D gene: TRBD1
V gene: TRBV7-3
clone size: .

CDR3 DNA: TGCAGTGCTAGAGATGGAGGAGACACTGAAGCTTTCTTT
CDR3 protein: CSARDGGDTEAFF
J gene: TRBJ1-1
D gene: .
V gene: TRBV20-1
clone size: .

CDR3 DNA: TGTGCCACCAGTGACGCCGGGACCGGCAAAGCTTTCTTT
CDR3 protein: CATSDAGTGKAFF
J gene: TRBJ1-1
D gene: .
V gene: TRBV24-1
clone size: many

CDR3 DNA: TGCGCCAGCAGCTTGGACAGCTATACCTACGAGCAGTACTTC
CDR3 protein: CASSLDSYTYEQYF
J gene: TRBJ2-7
D gene: .
V gene: TRBV5-1
clone size: many

CDR3 DNA: TGTGCCACCAGTGATCCGATGACTAGCGGGCGGGACCATGAGCAGTTCTTC
CDR3 protein: CATSDPMTSGRDHEQFF
J gene: TRBJ2-1
D gene: TRBD2
V gene: TRBV24-1
clone size: once

CDR3 DNA: TGTGCCACCAGTGAGTCCGGGACAGGGTCGGACGAGCAGTACTTC
CDR3 protein: CATSESGTGSDEQYF
J gene: TRBJ2-7
D gene: TRBD1
V gene: TRBV24-1
clone size: .

CDR3 DNA: TGTGCCACCAGCCCATCCATCGGCCAGAGCGCTAGCACAGATACGCAGTATTTT
CDR3 protein: CATSPSIGQSASTDTQYF
J gene: TRBJ2-3
D gene: .
V gene: TRBV24-1
clone size: many

CDR3 DNA: TGTGCCAGCAGCTTAGACCCGGACAGGGCAAACACCGGGGAGACCCAGTACTTC
CDR3 protein: CASSLDPDRANTGETQYF
J gene: TRBJ2-5
D gene: TRBD1
V gene: TRBV7-8
clone size: .

CDR3 DNA: TGCGCCAGCAGCTTGGTGATCTTATCAGGGGGTGCTGGGGCCAACGTCCTGACTTTC
CDR3 protein: CASSLVILSGGAGANVLTF
J gene: TRBJ2-6
D gene: TRBD1
V gene: TRBV5-1
clone size: many

CDR3 DNA: TGTGCCAGCAGTTCCCTGGGCTACAACGAGCAGTACTTC
CDR3 protein: CASSSLGYNEQYF
J gene: TRBJ2-7
D gene: .
V gene: TRBV12-3/TRBV12-4
clone size: many

CDR3 DNA: TGCGCCAGCAGCCACCGGGACAGTCCTTCCGAGCAGTACTTC
CDR3 protein: CASSHRDSPSEQYF
J gene: TRBJ2-7
D gene: TRBD1
V gene: TRBV7-3
clone size: .

CDR3 DNA: TGTGCCACCGGTGATTTGTCTGGCGGGAGCACAGATACGCAGTATTTT
CDR3 protein: CATGDLSGGSTDTQYF
J gene: TRBJ2-3
D gene: .
V gene: TRBV24-1
clone size: .

CDR3 DNA: TGTGCCAGCAGCTTGGACAGGGGGGCCTATGGCTACACCTTC
CDR3 protein: CASSLDRGAYGYTF
J gene: TRBJ1-2
D gene: TRBD1
V gene: TRBV7-2
clone size: .

CDR3 DNA: TGCGCCAGCAGCCCCCGACAGGGGATGGGAAAACTGTTTTTT
CDR3 protein: CASSPRQGMGKLFF
J gene: TRBJ1-4
D gene: TRBD1
V gene: TRBV4-1
clone size: few

CDR3 DNA: TGTGCCAGCAGCCTAGACAGGACCCAGTACTTC
CDR3 protein: CASSLDRTQYF
J gene: TRBJ2-5
D gene: .
V gene: TRBV13
clone size: .

CDR3 DNA: TGTGCCAGCAGCTTAGTTGGATACGGGGCCGAACACGAGCAGTACTTC
CDR3 protein: CASSLVGYGAEHEQYF
J gene: TRBJ2-7
D gene: .
V gene: TRBV7-2
clone size: few

CDR3 DNA: TGTGCCAGCAGCTTAGCGCTGAGAGGGGACACCATATATTTT
CDR3 protein: CASSLALRGDTIYF
J gene: TRBJ1-3
D gene: .
V gene: TRBV7-9
clone size: .

CDR3 DNA: TGTGCCAGCAGCACGGGACTAGCGGGAGTTCTTTTTTACGAGCAGTACTTC
CDR3 protein: CASSTGLAGVLFYEQYF
J gene: TRBJ2-7
D gene: TRBD2
V gene: TRBV7-9
clone size: many

CDR3 DNA: TGTGCCAGCAGTTTAGTCTTGGGTTACACTGAAGCTTTCTTT
CDR3 protein: CASSLVLGYTEAFF
J gene: TRBJ1-1
D gene: .
V gene: TRBV27
clone size: .

CDR3 DNA: TGTGCCACCAGCAGTGATTGGCAGGGGCTTTCTCCCACTGAAGCTTTCTTT
CDR3 protein: CATSSDWQGLSPTEAFF
J gene: TRBJ1-1
D gene: .
V gene: TRBV15
clone size: .

CDR3 DNA: TGTGCCAGCAGCTATGGGTCCGGGGAGCTGTTTTTT
CDR3 protein: CASSYGSGELFF
J gene: TRBJ2-2
D gene: .
V gene: TRBV7-9
clone size: many

CDR3 DNA: TGTGCCAGCTCACCTGGGGGGACAGGGTACACTGAAGCTTTCTTT
CDR3 protein: CASSPGGTGYTEAFF
J gene: TRBJ1-1
D gene: TRBD1
V gene: TRBV18
clone size: few

CDR3 DNA: TGTGCCAGCAGTCAGGACAGGGGAAAGGAAAAACTGTTTTTT
CDR3 protein: CASSQDRGKEKLFF
J gene: TRBJ1-4
D gene: TRBD1
V gene: TRBV2
clone size: .

CDR3 DNA: TGCAGCTTAGCCTCCGGGACAGGGAAGGGTCAGCCCCAGCATTTT
CDR3 protein: CSLASGTGKGQPQHF
J gene: TRBJ1-5
D gene: TRBD1
V gene: TRBV29-1
clone size: once

CDR3 DNA: TGTACCACTAGCGGAGAGACCCAGTACTTC
CDR3 protein: CTTSGETQYF
J gene: TRBJ2-5
D gene: TRBD2
V gene: TRBV5-6
clone size: .

CDR3 DNA: TGTGCCAGCAGCCCAAGCAGGGAGGCCGGGGAGCTGTTTTTT
CDR3 protein: CASSPSREAGELFF
J gene: TRBJ2-2
D gene: .
V gene: TRBV7-3
clone size: many

CDR3 DNA: TGTGCCAGCAGAGTACTAGGCGAGAGGGAGACCCAGTACTTC
CDR3 protein: CASRVLGERETQYF
J gene: TRBJ2-5
D gene: .
V gene: TRBV6-2/TRBV6-3
clone size: many

CDR3 DNA: TGTGCCAGCAGACCCCTACAGGGGGCTGGTGAAAAACTGTTTTTT
CDR3 protein: CASRPLQGAGEKLFF
J gene: TRBJ1-4
D gene: TRBD1
V gene: TRBV12-3/TRBV12-4
clone size: .

CDR3 DNA: TGTGCCAGCAGCTTACTCCCGGCAGGCCCGAACACCGGGGAGCTGTTTTTT
CDR3 protein: CASSLLPAGPNTGELFF
J gene: TRBJ2-2
D gene: .
V gene: TRBV7-7
clone size: many

CDR3 DNA: TGTGCCATCAGTGACTATAGCGGGAGAGGGGGCTCTGGAAACACCATATATTTT
CDR3 protein: CAISDYSGRGGSGNTIYF
J gene: TRBJ1-3
D gene: .
V gene: TRBV10-3
clone size: .

CDR3 DNA: TGTGCCAGCGAAGGGCCGGCAACGGACATTCAGTACTTC
CDR3 protein: CASEGPATDIQYF
J gene: TRBJ2-4
D gene: .
V gene: TRBV2
clone size: .

CDR3 DNA: TGCGCCAGCAGCTCAAACGGTTCACCCCTCCACTTT
CDR3 protein: CASSSNGSPLHF
J gene: TRBJ1-6
D gene: .
V gene: TRBV4-1
clone size: many

CDR3 DNA: TGTGCCAGCAGTTACCAGAAGGAGACCCAGTACTTC
CDR3 protein: CASSYQKETQYF
J gene: TRBJ2-5
D gene: .
V gene: TRBV6-2/TRBV6-3
clone size: many

CDR3 DNA: TGCAGTGCTACCAGACTTAGGTCTAACTATGGCTACACCTTC
CDR3 protein: CSATRLRSNYGYTF
J gene: TRBJ1-2
D gene: .
V gene: TRBV20-1
clone size: many

CDR3 DNA: TGTGCCAGCAGCGACGGGACAGGGGGCTCTTCACCCCTCCACTTT
CDR3 protein: CASSDGTGGSSPLHF
J gene: TRBJ1-6
D gene: TRBD1
V gene: TRBV9
clone size: .

CDR3 DNA: TGCGCCAGCAGCGAGACAGGGGAGCAGTACTTC
CDR3 protein: CASSETGEQYF
J gene: TRBJ2-7
D gene: TRBD1
V gene: TRBV5-1
clone size: many

CDR3 DNA: TGTGCCAGCAGCCCCACCCCAGGCACTGAAGCTTTCTTT
CDR3 protein: CASSPTPGTEAFF
J gene: TRBJ1-1
D gene: .
V gene: TRBV13
clone size: many

CDR3 DNA: TGCAGTGCTAGGGGACTAGCGGGGACCCCCACGTACTTC
CDR3 protein: CSARGLAGTPTYF
J gene: TRBJ2-5
D gene: TRBD2
V gene: TRBV20-1
clone size: many

CDR3 DNA: TGCGCCAGCAGCTTGGAGACGGGTTCTGGCTACACCTTC
CDR3 protein: CASSLETGSGYTF
J gene: TRBJ1-2
D gene: .
V gene: TRBV5-1
clone size: many

CDR3 DNA: TGTGCCAGCAGTGAGGGACATACTAACTATGGCTACACCTTC
CDR3 protein: CASSEGHTNYGYTF
J gene: TRBJ1-2
D gene: .
V gene: TRBV2
clone size: .